The 27 T cell receptor beta chains below were found in one sample sequenced in a study of shared clonotypes between healthy human individuals. Method: immunoSEQ multiplex PCR; TCRdb's copy keeps in-frame clones and lacks some. Of approximately 2.5 million clones in the sample, 90% to 95% are singletons; the top ten hold roughly 0.36%. The sequenced sample consisted of naive CD4+ T cells from PBMCs. Regarding subset: CD45RA+ positively selected. These receptors were obtained from a man between 18 and 29 years old in good health. Some clones in this sample may be carry-over from other donors' samples.

Comment on this clone: A much larger clone sits a single nucleotide away, making a read error possible. The sample contains more than one DNA sequence encoding this CDR3. V usage is TRBV28 and J usage is TRBJ1-5, with no clear D. Trimming took 4 bases from V and 6 from J, leaving 4 bases between them. The CDR3 loop spans 11 amino acids. The germline V gene encodes CDR1 MDHEN and CDR2 SYDVKM. CDR3 nucleotides: TGTGCCAGCAGTTCAGGTCAGCCCCAGCATTTT. It is translated as CASSSGQPQHF. The full variable domain, its missing parts supplied by reference TRBV28 and TRBJ1-5, is DVKVTQSSRYLVKRTGEKVFLECVQDMDHENMFWYRQDPGLGLRLIYFSYDVKMKEKGDIPEGYSVSREKKERFSLILESASTNQTSMYLCASSSGQPQHFGDGTRLSIL.

The chain carries TRBV6-1 and TRBJ2-5, with D hard to call. Looked up from germline, CDR1 is MNHNS and CDR2 is SASEGT. Trimming cost V 8 bases and J 1 base, with 11 bases left between them. The length of the CDR3 is 13 residues. CDR3 coding DNA: TGTGCCAGCGCACGTGGCACCCAAGAGACCCAGTACTTC. Amino acids: CASARGTQETQYF.

CDR3 sequence (DNA): TGCGCCAGCAGCGAACTAGCGGGACAAATCTCCTACGAGCAGTACTTC. Its protein product is CASSELAGQISYEQYF. The chain carries TRBV5-1 and TRBJ2-7; 10 nucleotides agree with TRBD2. The CDR3 consists of 16 residues. The junction had 7 bases not matched to a gene; V was cut back by 4 bases and J by 0 bases. Germline CDR1 and CDR2: SGHRS and YFSETQ.

The rearrangement links TRBV5-1 to TRBJ2-1, with D possibly being TRBD1 or TRBD2 (6 bases each). The CDR3 extends over 15 amino acids. Germline CDR1 SGHRS, CDR2 YFSETQ. V gave up 4 bases and J gave up 15 bases, with 26 bases separating them. The CDR3 protein is CASSKTSGGPVFGFF. As DNA, the CDR3 is TGCGCCAGCAGCAAGACTAGTGGGGGGCCGGTGTTTGGGTTCTTC.

CDR3 protein: CASSELRLAGGNEQFF. CDR3 in DNA: TGTGCCAGCAGTGAATTGCGTCTAGCGGGAGGCAATGAGCAGTTCTTC. The chain has TRBV25-1 and TRBJ2-1, with TRBD2 matching over 11 bases. The V segment lost 1 base and the J segment 6 bases; nucleotides outside the gene matches: 5. This CDR3 comprises 16 residues. In germline, CDR1 is MGHDK, CDR2 SYGVNS.

About this clone: Other nucleotide sequences in the sample specify the same CDR3. The chain links TRBV29-1 to TRBJ1-3, with D unresolved. Trimming took off 1 base at V and 0 bases at J, with 7 bases between the two ends. The CDR3 runs 14 residues. CDR1 and CDR2 (germline): SQVTM, ANQGSEA. The CDR3 loop reads CSVEVGNSGNTIYF. The CDR3 nucleotides are TGCAGCGTTGAAGTTGGAAACTCTGGAAACACCATATATTTT.

This rearrangement joins TRBV19 to TRBJ2-1; D may correspond to TRBD1 or TRBD2 (5 bases each). Germline CDR1 LNHDA, CDR2 SQIVND (reference sequence). Trimming cost V 9 bases and J 4 bases, with 19 bases left between them. There are 15 residues in the CDR3. In DNA, the CDR3 is TGTGCCAGCAGAGTAAGGGACGGAAGTTACAATGAGCAGTTCTTC. Translation gives CASRVRDGSYNEQFF.

The rearrangement joins TRBV15 to TRBJ1-4, with unresolved D. The CDR3 loop spans 15 amino acids. V lost 6 bases and J 10 bases, leaving 21 bases between the germline ends. Germline values: CDR1 LNHNV, CDR2 YYDKDF (reference sequence). In nucleotides, the CDR3 is TGTGCCACCAGTCCTGGACCCTCCGCGGGCGGAAAACTGTTTTTT. Residues: CATSPGPSAGGKLFF.

The rearrangement links TRBV7-2 to TRBJ2-7; perhaps TRBD1 as D (8 bases). The CDR3 is 15 amino acids. V gave up 5 bases and J gave up 3 bases, with 17 bases separating them. The germline V gene encodes CDR1 SGHTA and CDR2 FQGNSA. CDR3 bases: TGTGCCAGCAGCCCCGGACAGGGAGGGTTCTACGAGCAGTACTTC. This gives the protein CASSPGQGGFYEQYF.

V and J are TRBV12-5 and TRBJ1-1; D call uncertain. With 2 bases removed from V and 2 bases from J, the gap between germline ends came to 12 bases. Germline CDR1 and CDR2: LGHNT and FRNRAP. The CDR3 covers 15 residues. The CDR3 spells CASGLSRGLNTEAFF. Written as DNA, the CDR3 is TGTGCTAGTGGTTTGTCCCGAGGGCTAAACACTGAAGCTTTCTTT.

The chain carries TRBV6-5 and TRBJ2-2; 9 bases are a match to TRBD1. Unmatched junction bases numbered 7, after V lost 7 bases and J lost 4 bases. CDR3 size: 15 residues. Germline V lookup: CDR1 MNHEY, CDR2 SVGAGI. Here the CDR3 reads CASKSGTGFTGELFF. The DNA of the CDR3 is TGTGCCAGCAAATCCGGGACAGGGTTCACCGGGGAGCTGTTTTTT.

The CDR3 sequence: CAIGRLAGGDEQFF. In nucleotides, the CDR3 is TGTGCCATCGGCCGACTAGCGGGAGGAGATGAGCAGTTCTTC. This chain connects TRBV10-3 to TRBJ2-1; TRBD2 agrees at 13 bases. CDR1 is ENHRY, CDR2 SYGVKD, per germline. The ends lost 8 bases at V and 8 bases at J; junction bases unmatched: 6. This CDR3 spans 14 amino acids.

The chain uses TRBV19 and TRBJ2-7, with 8 bases matching TRBD2. The CDR3 consists of 14 residues. With 4 bases clipped from V and 3 bases from J, the junction kept 5 bases outside the gene matches. Germline V gives CDR1 LNHDA, CDR2 SQIVND (reference sequence). CDR3 bases: TGTGCCAGTAGTAAGAGCGGGGGAAACTACGAGCAGTACTTC. Protein sequence: CASSKSGGNYEQYF.

The J gene is TRBJ2-3, the V gene TRBV9; tentatively, D is TRBD2 (6 bases). This CDR3 is 14 amino acids long. V lost 0 bases and J 7 bases, leaving 12 bases between the germline ends. Per the germline V gene, CDR1 is SGDLS and CDR2 is YYNGEE. CDR3 amino acids: CASSVEASDYTQYF. The DNA for the CDR3 is TGTGCCAGCAGCGTAGAGGCTAGCGACTATACGCAGTATTTT. Variable domain in full (rest from reference TRBV9 and TRBJ2-3): DSGVTQTPKHLITATGQRVTLRCSPRSGDLSVYWYQQSLDQGLQFLIQYYNGEERAKGNILERFSAQQFPDLHSELNLSSLELGDSALYFCASSVEASDYTQYFGPGTRLTVL.

This chain uses TRBV18 with TRBJ1-2, with D unresolved. CDR1 KGHSH and CDR2 LQKENI come from the germline V gene. V gave up 2 bases and J gave up 0 bases, with 16 bases separating them. This CDR3 has 17 residues. Here the CDR3 reads CASSPVVRTESNYGYTF. The CDR3 DNA reads as TGTGCCAGCTCACCAGTTGTCAGAACAGAATCTAACTATGGCTACACCTTC.

The chain recombines TRBV5-1 with TRBJ2-1; 7 nucleotides align to TRBD1. The length of the CDR3 is 16 residues. CDR1 and CDR2 (germline): SGHRS, YFSETQ. V trimming: 3 bases; J trimming: 5 bases; junction bases outside the gene matches: 11. In nucleotides, the CDR3 is TGCGCCAGCAGCTCATCCGGGACAGCCACCAACAATGAGCAGTTCTTC. Translation: CASSSSGTATNNEQFF.

The CDR3 protein is CASSFLGGFTGELFF. The CDR3, as DNA: TGTGCCAGCAGCTTCCTTGGGGGATTCACCGGGGAGCTGTTTTTT. The chain links TRBV7-6 to TRBJ2-2; possibly TRBD1 or TRBD2 for D (5 bases each). The V gene lost 3 bases and the J gene lost 4 bases, with 12 bases spanning the gap. The CDR3 consists of 15 residues. Germline CDR1 SGHVS, CDR2 FNYEAQ. Full variable domain (missing parts from reference TRBV7-6 and TRBJ2-2): GAGVSQSPRYKVTKRGQDVALRCDPISGHVSLYWYRQALGQGPEFLTYFNYEAQQDKSGLPNDRFSAERPEGSISTLTIQRTEQRDSAMYRCASSFLGGFTGELFFGEGSRLTVL.

The chain recombines TRBV6-1 with TRBJ1-2; D gene uncertain. CDR1 is MNHNS and CDR2 is SASEGT in the germline V gene. The CDR3 consists of 14 residues. Trimming shortened V by 0 bases and J by 2 bases, and 7 bases separated the two germline ends. The CDR3 sequence: CASSEANSNYGYTF. Here the CDR3 DNA reads TGTGCCAGCAGTGAAGCGAACAGCAACTATGGCTACACCTTC.

This sequence joins TRBV12-5 and TRBJ1-1; a possible D gene is TRBD1 (5 bases). V lost 7 bases and J lost 2, with 11 bases in between. Germline V gene lookup returns CDR1 LGHNT and CDR2 FRNRAP. The CDR3 is 13 residues long. The CDR3 loop reads CASAPRGNTEAFF. CDR3 sequence (DNA): TGTGCTAGTGCCCCAAGGGGTAACACTGAAGCTTTCTTT.

This clone came up once. J is TRBJ2-7 and V is TRBV5-1, with TRBD2 identical over 7 bases. CDR1 SGHRS and CDR2 YFSETQ come from the germline V gene. The CDR3 is 14 amino acids. With V trimmed by 3 bases and J by 4 bases, 7 bases remained unmatched. DNA of the CDR3: TGCGCCAGCAGCTCCGAGGGGAGGGTGTACGAGCAGTACTTC. As protein: CASSSEGRVYEQYF.

The chain combines TRBV28 with TRBJ2-7; no clear D gene. With 6 bases removed from V and 0 bases from J, the gap between germline ends came to 6 bases. Germline-derived CDR1 and CDR2 are MDHEN and SYDVKM. The CDR3 sequence is 12 residues long. CDR3 bases: TGTGCCAGCAGCACCGTCTCCTACGAGCAGTACTTC. Translated: CASSTVSYEQYF.

The chain links TRBV4-3 to TRBJ1-3; TRBD1 is a possible D gene (6 bases). This CDR3 is 16 amino acids long. Germline values: CDR1 LGHNA, CDR2 YSLEER. The V gene lost 3 bases and the J gene lost 0 bases, with 12 bases spanning the gap. CDR3 region: CASSHAGTNSGNTIYF. In DNA form, the CDR3 reads TGCGCCAGCAGCCATGCCGGGACAAACTCTGGAAACACCATATATTTT.

This clone was seen a few times. The gene calls are TRBV2 and TRBJ1-1; 8 bases match TRBD1. The CDR3 contains 13 residues. The junction had 10 bases not matched to a gene; V was cut back by 5 bases and J by 11 bases. Germline V gene data show CDR1 as SNHLY and CDR2 as FYNNEI. This chain's CDR3 is CASSPDRGDGAFF. The CDR3 bases are TGTGCCAGCAGTCCTGACAGGGGAGATGGGGCTTTCTTT.

This chain connects TRBV6-1 to TRBJ1-1, with D tentatively TRBD1 (5 bases). The CDR3 has 16 amino acids. Germline loops: CDR1 MNHNS, CDR2 SASEGT. V was shortened by 3 bases and J by 2 bases, with 16 bases between the two germline ends. DNA for the CDR3: TGTGCCAGCAGTGACACGCTGCGACAGACCAACACTGAAGCTTTCTTT. It specifies CASSDTLRQTNTEAFF.

The rearrangement links TRBV9 to TRBJ1-1, with D perhaps TRBD1 (5 bases). Germline V gene sequence: CDR1 SGDLS, CDR2 YYNGEE. This CDR3 contains 15 residues. Trimming removed 6 bases from V and 7 bases from J, with 22 bases in between. CDR3 sequence (DNA): TGTGCCAGCACACAATTCTTGGGGGGAGGAAGTGAAGCTTTCTTT. Residues: CASTQFLGGGSEAFF.

The chain joins TRBV27 to TRBJ1-5; no clear D. Germline CDR1 is MNHEY and CDR2 is SMNVEV (reference sequence). Between the trimmed V and J ends, which lost 6 bases and 7 bases, there was a span of 16 bases. The CDR3 spans 14 residues. CDR3 amino acids: CASRWGGPGQPQHF. CDR3 sequence (DNA): TGTGCCAGCAGGTGGGGAGGGCCCGGCCAGCCCCAGCATTTT.

In regard to this clone: Within the sample, other DNA sequences also encode this same CDR3. This chain uses TRBV5-8 with TRBJ2-6; unclear D gene. Germline V CDR1 and CDR2: SGHTS, YDEGEE. V lost 0 bases and J 1 base, leaving 5 bases between the germline ends. The CDR3 is 15 amino acids. CDR3 sequence reads: CASSLGGSGANVLTF. The DNA of the CDR3 is TGTGCCAGCAGCTTGGGCGGTTCTGGGGCCAACGTCCTGACTTTC.